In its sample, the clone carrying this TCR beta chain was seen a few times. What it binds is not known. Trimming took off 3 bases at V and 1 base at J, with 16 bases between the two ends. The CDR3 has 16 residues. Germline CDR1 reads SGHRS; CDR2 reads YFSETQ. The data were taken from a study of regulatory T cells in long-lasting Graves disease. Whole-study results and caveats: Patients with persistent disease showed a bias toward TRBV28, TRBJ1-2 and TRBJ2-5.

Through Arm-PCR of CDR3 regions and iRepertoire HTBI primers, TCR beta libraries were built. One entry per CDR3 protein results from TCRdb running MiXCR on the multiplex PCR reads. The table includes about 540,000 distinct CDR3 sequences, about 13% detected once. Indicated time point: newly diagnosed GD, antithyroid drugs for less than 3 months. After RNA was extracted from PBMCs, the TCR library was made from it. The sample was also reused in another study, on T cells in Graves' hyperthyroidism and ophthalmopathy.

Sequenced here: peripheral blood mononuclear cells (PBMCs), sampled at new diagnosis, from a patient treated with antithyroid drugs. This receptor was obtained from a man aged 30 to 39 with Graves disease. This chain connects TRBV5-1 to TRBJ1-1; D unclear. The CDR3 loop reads CASSYDPLGGNTEAFF. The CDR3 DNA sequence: TGCGCCAGCAGCTATGACCCCCTGGGAGGGAACACTGAAGCTTTCTTT.